This T cell receptor beta chain was retrieved from a study of shared clonotypes between healthy human individuals. Overall study results and limits: The rarefaction results pointed to incomplete sorted-subset sequencing despite large depth. Non-shared clonotypes had lower generation probabilities than those shared by all four donors.

Some clones are missing from TCRdb's copy, which holds only in-frame ones; the method was immunoSEQ multiplex PCR. The sample records over a million clones, roughly 96% being singletons. The CDR3 runs to 16 residues. CDR1 and CDR2 (germline): KGHSH, LQKENI. The V end was cut by 3 bases, the J end by 5 bases, with 17 bases between. About this clone itself: What it recognizes is unknown.

The sample comprised naive CD4+ T cells sorted from blood. The subset is: CD45RA+ positively selected. The chain is built from TRBV18 and TRBJ2-1, with D perhaps matching TRBD1 (6 bases). This sequence originates from a man younger than 45 in good health. Here the CDR3 reads CASSPLTGNRNNEQFF. DNA of the CDR3: TGTGCCAGCTCACCTCTAACAGGGAACCGCAACAATGAGCAGTTCTTC. The whole variable domain, filled in from reference TRBV18 and TRBJ2-1, reads NAGVMQNPRHLVRRRGQEARLRCSPMKGHSHVYWYRQLPEEGLKFMVYLQKENIIDESGMPKERFSAEFPKEGPSILRIQQVVRGDSAAYFCASSPLTGNRNNEQFFGPGTRLTVL.